This T cell receptor (beta chain) was captured by sequencing in a study of monozygotic twins with inflammatory bowel disease. Findings and limits, study-wide: Lower TCRbeta diversity (inverse Simpson) was seen in IBD patients than in healthy co-twins. Twins classed as concordant or discordant showed no difference in repertoire similarity, possibly from limited power.

Two nested PCRs, run for roughly 17 and 9 cycles, were applied to TCRalpha and TCRbeta cDNA. For each CDR3 protein, TCRdb gives one entry from its re-call of the 5' RACE reads, without DNA. The sample table includes some 100,000 distinct CDR3 sequences. Notes on this clonotype: Its specificity is unknown.

This CDR3 has 13 residues. Sequenced material: blood. The TCR sequence derives from a human donor with ulcerative colitis or Crohn's disease, or a healthy co-twin of an affected twin (not recorded which). This sequence joins TRBV12-3 or TRBV12-4 and TRBJ1-4; TCRdb's D gene call, TRBD1, goes unchecked for lack of DNA. The chain's CDR3 is CASSWGINEKLFF.